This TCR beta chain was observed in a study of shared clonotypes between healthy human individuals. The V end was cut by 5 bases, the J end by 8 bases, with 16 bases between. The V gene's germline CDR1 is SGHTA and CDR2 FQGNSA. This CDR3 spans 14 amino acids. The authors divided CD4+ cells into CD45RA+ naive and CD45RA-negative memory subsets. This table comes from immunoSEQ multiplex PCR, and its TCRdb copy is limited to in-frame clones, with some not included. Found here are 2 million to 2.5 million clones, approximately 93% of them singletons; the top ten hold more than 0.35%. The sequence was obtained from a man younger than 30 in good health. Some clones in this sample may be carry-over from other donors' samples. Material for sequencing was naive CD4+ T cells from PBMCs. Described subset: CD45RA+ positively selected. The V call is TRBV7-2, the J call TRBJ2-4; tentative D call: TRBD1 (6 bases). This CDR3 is CASSRLTGMDIQYF. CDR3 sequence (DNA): TGTGCCAGCAGCCGCTTAACAGGGATGGACATTCAGTACTTC.